This TCR beta chain is drawn from a study of cytomegalovirus exposure and HLA in healthy donors. Use of 60 Vbeta and 13 Jbeta primers characterized the PCR. Here immunoSEQ multiplex PCR was the method, and the copy in TCRdb shows in-frame clones only, minus some. The sample contains 270,000 or so clones, about nine tenths of which appear only once. Study outcomes and limitations: Three chains linked to CMV were shown in vitro to be specific for CMV antigens.

The CDR3 loop spans 12 amino acids. Germline CDR1 is MDHEN and CDR2 is SYDVKM. V shed 5 bases, J shed 14 bases, and the junction held 9 bases outside the gene matches. As to this clone: What it binds is not known.

The sequencing input was PBMCs. The genes are TRBV28 and TRBJ2-3; TRBD1 matches 8 bases. The clonotype was recovered from a girl aged 2 to 10 in good health and CMV-seronegative. The CDR3 bases are TGTGCCAGCAGTGGACAGGGAATGTGGTTGTATTTT. It is translated as CASSGQGMWLYF.